The sequence of this TCR beta chain was determined in a study of cytomegalovirus exposure and HLA in healthy donors. Study observations and caveats: The study listed roughly 160 cytomegalovirus-associated TCR beta chains. Whilst most TCR sequences proved rare, a subset of public TCRs occurred across many donors.

Sequenced by immunoSEQ multiplex PCR; TCRdb stores in-frame clones only, minus some. The top ten clones hold under 5% of a sample with more than 90,000 clones, 86% of them seen once. In regard to this clone: The target antigen is unknown.

In germline, CDR1 is LNHDA, CDR2 SQIVND (reference sequence). V lost 0 bases and J lost 9, with 15 bases in between. This CDR3 has 15 residues. The TCR originated in a young man in good health and CMV-seronegative. The sequencing input was PBMCs. J is TRBJ2-1 and V is TRBV19; D possibly corresponds to TRBD1 (6 bases). CDR3 residues: CASSIDLSGVGEQFF. For the CDR3, the DNA is TGTGCCAGTAGTATAGATCTTTCAGGGGTGGGTGAGCAGTTCTTC.